Listed here are 12 T cell receptor beta chains from one sample, sequenced in a study of response to subunit inactivated influenza vaccine. Each CDR3 protein gets one entry after TCRdb re-called the RT-PCR reads with MiXCR. The sample records some 500,000 distinct CDR3 sequences, 13% being singletons. This material consisted of PBMCs from blood, taken roughly 46 days after vaccination. Source of these receptors: a middle-aged man who received an inactivated influenza vaccine.

This chain uses TRBV15 with TRBJ2-5, with 8 bases identical to TRBD1. The CDR3 runs 14 residues. Trimming cost V 3 bases and J 1 base; bases outside gene matches: 1. The germline V gene has CDR1 LNHNV and CDR2 YYDKDF (reference sequence). In DNA, the CDR3 is TGTGCCACCAGCAGGGACAGGGTCCAAGAGACCCAGTACTTC. Translation: CATSRDRVQETQYF.

This clonotype has at least ten counts. The rearrangement joins TRBV2 to TRBJ2-1; TRBD2 matches 9 bases. The ends lost 6 bases at V and 4 bases at J; junction bases unmatched: 4. This CDR3 region has 14 residues. The germline V gene has CDR1 SNHLY and CDR2 FYNNEI. In DNA, the CDR3 is TGTGCCAGCAGACAGCTAGCGGGGTACAATGAGCAGTTCTTC. Its translation: CASRQLAGYNEQFF.

This clonotype came up many times. J is TRBJ2-1 and V is TRBV20-1; no reliable D call. V was shortened by 2 bases and J by 8 bases, with 7 bases between the two germline ends. The CDR3 is made up of 11 amino acids. The germline V gene encodes CDR1 DFQATT and CDR2 SNEGSKA (reference sequence). CDR3: CSARTPYEQFF. As DNA, the CDR3 is TGCAGTGCTAGAACTCCCTATGAGCAGTTCTTC.

This clonotype was recorded a few times. The rearrangement uses TRBV11-2 and TRBJ2-2; TRBD1 is a possible D gene (6 bases). The CDR3 loop spans 14 amino acids. V lost 4 bases and J lost 4, with 10 bases in between. CDR1 is SGHAT, CDR2 FQNNGV, per germline. In DNA form, the CDR3 reads TGTGCCAGCAGCTACAAAGGGGGCACCGGGGAGCTGTTTTTT. This codes for CASSYKGGTGELFF.

This clonotype was detected only a few times. This sequence joins TRBV7-2 and TRBJ2-1; 9 bases map to TRBD2. This CDR3 is 16 amino acids long. Looked up from germline, CDR1 is SGHTA and CDR2 is FQGNSA. After removal of 1 base from V and 5 bases from J, the junction contained 6 bases not matched to a gene. The CDR3 DNA is TGTGCCAGCAGCTTAGTGAGCGGGAGGACAAACAATGAGCAGTTCTTC. Protein product: CASSLVSGRTNNEQFF.

About this clonotype: A much bigger clone sits one base away, suggesting this may be a read error. The V gene is TRBV7-8, the J gene TRBJ1-6; D is unclear. Trimming left V 2 bases short and J 8 bases short, with 4 bases between. The CDR3 totals 12 residues. CDR1 and CDR2 from the germline V gene are SGHVS and FQNEAQ. The CDR3 sequence is CASSLYDSPLHF. Here the CDR3 DNA reads TGTGCCAGCAGCTTATATGATTCACCCCTCCACTTT.

This clonotype turned up a few times. The rearrangement uses TRBV7-8 and TRBJ2-4; 9 nucleotides agree with TRBD2. Trimming removed 4 bases from V and 0 bases from J; junction bases left unmatched: 7. This CDR3 contains 17 residues. CDR1 is SGHVS and CDR2 is FQNEAQ in the germline V gene. The CDR3 loop reads CASSSLAGVSAKNIQYF. For the CDR3, the DNA is TGTGCCAGCAGCTCTTTAGCGGGAGTTTCAGCCAAAAACATTCAGTACTTC.

The chain is built from TRBV12-3 or TRBV12-4 and TRBJ2-2, with 16 positions matching TRBD2. The CDR3 contains 18 residues. Germline trimming cut 7 bases from V and 4 bases from J; bases unmatched to any gene: 9. The CDR3 DNA sequence: TGTGCCAGCATCCTAGGGACTAGCGGGAGGGGGGTCACCGGGGAGCTGTTTTTT. Encoded protein: CASILGTSGRGVTGELFF.

The CDR3 is CASRPRYSTDTQYF. The CDR3 DNA reads TGTGCCAGCAGACCCCGATATTCCACAGATACGCAGTATTTT. The rearrangement joins TRBV12-3 or TRBV12-4 to TRBJ2-3; no firm D call. The CDR3 has 14 amino acids. Trimming took 6 bases from V and 2 from J, leaving 12 bases between them.

The chain combines TRBV6-2 or TRBV6-3 with TRBJ2-2; TRBD1 matches 9 bases. Per the germline V gene, CDR1 is MNHEY and CDR2 is SVGEGT. With V trimmed by 7 bases and J by 4 bases, 10 bases remained unmatched. CDR3 length equals 16 residues. CDR3 protein: CASNSPGQGSTGELFF. The CDR3 DNA follows: TGTGCCAGCAACTCACCGGGACAGGGAAGCACCGGGGAGCTGTTTTTT.

This clonotype was recorded a few times. The rearrangement links TRBV6-5 to TRBJ2-1; weak D call: TRBD2 (6 bases). The V and J ends lost 0 bases and 9 bases respectively, with 12 bases between them. The CDR3 covers 14 residues. Germline CDR1 and CDR2: MNHEY and SVGAGI. CDR3 in amino acids: CASSYSAGWVEQFF. CDR3 bases: TGTGCCAGCAGTTACTCGGCGGGGTGGGTTGAGCAGTTCTTC.

This clonotype occurred a few times. The rearrangement joins TRBV12-3 or TRBV12-4 to TRBJ2-7; 8 bases are shared with TRBD2. CDR3 length: 16 amino acids. Trimming cost V 5 bases and J 1 base; bases outside gene matches: 10. CDR3 nucleotide sequence: TGTGCCAGCAGTGCGACAAGCGGGAGTCGTTCCTACGAGCAGTACTTC. It translates to CASSATSGSRSYEQYF.